A single sample is the source of the 20 T cell receptor beta chains below, sequenced in a study of follicular helper T cells after annual influenza vaccination. As to time point: 2014-2015 season, pre-vaccination. Generated by immunoSEQ multiplex PCR, the TCRdb table keeps only in-frame clones and is missing some. The table lists around 25,000 clones, roughly 80% of them singletons, with approximately 1.2% in the top ten. The sequences come from CXCR5+ CD38- circulating T follicular helper cells from blood, collected on the day of influenza vaccination. Subset: circulating Tfh, non-naive CD4+CXCR5+PD-1+ (ICOS+CD38+ or ICOS-CD38-). All receptors come from an adult who received the influenza vaccine.

Details on this clone: One junction end disagrees with the germline gene, perhaps due to a read error. The rearrangement links TRBV27 to TRBJ1-1; D may be TRBD1 (6 bases). The V gene's germline CDR1 is MNHEY and CDR2 SMNVEV (reference sequence). The CDR3 totals 14 residues. CDR3 in amino acids: CASSLKGGNPEAFF. The CDR3 DNA reads as TGTGCCAGCAGTTTGAAGGGGGGGAACCCTGAAGCTTTCTTT.

J is TRBJ2-3 and V is TRBV27, with D possibly matching TRBD1 (6 bases). Germline assignment: CDR1 MNHEY and CDR2 SMNVEV (reference sequence). The germline V and J ends were trimmed by 3 bases and 1 base, with 8 bases remaining between them. The CDR3 runs to 14 residues. The CDR3, as DNA: TGTGCCAGCAGTTTCCGGACAGGCACAGATACGCAGTATTTT. Its protein is CASSFRTGTDTQYF.

The chain links TRBV9 to TRBJ2-3; TRBD2 aligns across 9 bases. Germline values: CDR1 SGDLS, CDR2 YYNGEE. This CDR3 has 14 amino acids. V trimming: 0 bases; J trimming: 7 bases; junction bases outside the gene matches: 3. CDR3 DNA sequence: TGTGCCAGCAGCGTAGGGACTAGCGTTAATACGCAGTATTTT. Translated, it gives CASSVGTSVNTQYF.

This clone was seen more than once but under ten times. The chain has TRBV6-5 and TRBJ1-6; 9 bases are shared with TRBD1. The CDR3 has 15 residues. Trimming at V came to 0 bases and at J to 9 bases, leaving 3 bases not matched to a gene. Germline CDR1 and CDR2: MNHEY and SVGAGI. CDR3 coding DNA: TGTGCCAGCAGTTACTCGGGACAGGGCACTTCACCCCTCCACTTT. Translated: CASSYSGQGTSPLHF.

The sample holds one count of this clone. The chain employs TRBV9 and TRBJ2-2, with a weak D call TRBD1 (7 bases). This CDR3 has 17 amino acids. Germline V CDR1 and CDR2: SGDLS, YYNGEE. The V end lost 0 bases, the J end lost 2 bases, and 14 bases lay between the germline ends. The CDR3 bases are TGTGCCAGCAGCGTAGTTAGGGGGCGGGATAACACCGGGGAGCTGTTTTTT. It codes for CASSVVRGRDNTGELFF.

The chain combines TRBV13 with TRBJ1-4; TRBD1 aligns across 8 bases. Trimming at V came to 2 bases and at J to 7 bases, leaving 6 bases not matched to a gene. The CDR3 consists of 15 residues. Germline V gene lookup returns CDR1 PRHDT and CDR2 FYEKMQ (reference sequence). CDR3 amino acids: CASSLWGQAGEKLFF. The DNA for the CDR3 is TGTGCCAGCAGCTTATGGGGACAGGCGGGTGAAAAACTGTTTTTT.

The genes are TRBV6-1 and TRBJ1-2; no clear D gene. This CDR3 is built from 11 residues. Germline CDR1 MNHNS, CDR2 SASEGT. The V and J ends lost 7 bases and 0 bases respectively, with 3 bases between them. The CDR3 here is CASTANYGYTF. DNA for the CDR3: TGTGCCAGCACAGCTAACTATGGCTACACCTTC.

The CDR3 loop is CASSEAGQGYGYTF. In DNA form, the CDR3 reads TGTGCCAGCAGTGAAGCAGGACAGGGGTATGGCTACACCTTC. The chain combines TRBV6-1 with TRBJ1-2; 9 bases map to TRBD1. The junction had 1 base not matched to a gene; V was cut back by 0 bases and J by 5 bases. This CDR3 region has 14 residues. The germline gives CDR1 MNHNS, CDR2 SASEGT.

This chain joins TRBV5-1 and TRBJ2-5; 8 bases map to TRBD2. CDR3 length equals 15 residues. CDR1 is SGHRS, CDR2 YFSETQ, per germline. With V trimmed by 0 bases and J by 4 bases, 5 bases remained unmatched. The CDR3 reads CASSLDIRGGETQYF. The DNA of the CDR3 is TGCGCCAGCAGCTTGGATATTCGGGGGGGAGAGACCCAGTACTTC.

V gene TRBV30 combines with J gene TRBJ1-1; tentatively, D is TRBD1 (5 bases). The CDR3 covers 13 residues. V lost 8 bases and J 12 bases, leaving 25 bases between the germline ends. Germline CDR1 GTSNPN, CDR2 SVGIG (reference sequence). CDR3 nucleotide sequence: TGTGCCCGAAAGCCAAGGGGCTCTTCATTAACTTTCTTT. Amino acid sequence: CARKPRGSSLTFF. Complete variable domain (other parts from reference TRBV30 and TRBJ1-1): SQTIHQWPATLVQPVGSPLSLECTVEGTSNPNLYWYRQAAGRGLQLLFYSVGIGQISSEVPQNLSASRPQDRQFILSSKKLLLSDSGFYLCARKPRGSSLTFFGQGTRLTVV.

This chain connects TRBV6-1 to TRBJ1-5, with D possibly TRBD1 on 6 matching bases. This CDR3 has 15 amino acids. Deletions cut 1 base from V and 6 bases from J, with 13 bases between. CDR1 MNHNS and CDR2 SASEGT come from the germline V gene. For the CDR3, the DNA is TGTGCCAGCAGTGAAGAGGGAGGGGGTAGTCAGCCCCAGCATTTT. Its protein product is CASSEEGGGSQPQHF.

This clone was seen more than once but under ten times. V and J are TRBV6-4 and TRBJ1-4; D gene uncertain. V was clipped by 6 bases and J by 7 bases, with 12 bases between them. The CDR3 consists of 13 residues. From germline, CDR1 is MRHNA and CDR2 SNTAGT. CDR3 residues: CASSSREGEKLFF. The CDR3, as DNA: TGTGCCAGCAGCAGTAGGGAGGGTGAAAAACTGTTTTTT.

The chain links TRBV6-1 to TRBJ1-5, with TRBD1 matching 10 bases. Germline values: CDR1 MNHNS, CDR2 SASEGT. This CDR3 is 20 amino acids long. The V gene end was trimmed by 0 bases and the J gene end by 0 bases; junction bases not matched to a gene: 11. Written as DNA, the CDR3 is TGTGCCAGCAGTGAAGCGCCTGGACAGGGGGTAACTTATAGCAATCAGCCCCAGCATTTT. The encoded protein is CASSEAPGQGVTYSNQPQHF.

This sequence joins TRBV6-5 and TRBJ1-3, with TRBD1 matching over 10 bases. V lost 5 bases to trimming and J lost 3 bases; unmatched junction nucleotides: 4. Germline-derived CDR1 and CDR2 are MNHEY and SVGAGI. This CDR3 is built from 15 residues. The CDR3 DNA is TGTGCCAGCAGTCGACAGGGGGCACTTGGAAACACCATATATTTT. It translates to CASSRQGALGNTIYF.

The chain recombines TRBV9 with TRBJ2-5, with D possibly being TRBD1 (5 bases). Near its end, the DNA agrees better with TRBJ2-7, so the J call may be wrong. CDR3 length equals 14 residues. Germline V gene lookup returns CDR1 SGDLS and CDR2 YYNGEE. The CDR3 sequence is CASSVDGDRGEQYF. DNA for the CDR3: TGTGCCAGCAGCGTAGATGGGGATAGGGGCGAGCAGTACTTC.

The chain is built from TRBV2 and TRBJ2-1; 8 nucleotides match TRBD2. Germline values: CDR1 SNHLY, CDR2 FYNNEI. Trimming cost V 6 bases and J 9 bases; bases outside gene matches: 13. This CDR3 is 15 amino acids long. CDR3 in amino acids: CASRTSGTSFSEQFF. The CDR3 nucleotides read TGTGCCAGCAGGACGTCTGGGACTAGTTTCAGTGAGCAGTTCTTC.

The chain employs TRBV5-1 and TRBJ2-7; 9 nucleotides agree with TRBD2. Unmatched junction bases numbered 9, after V lost 3 bases and J lost 8 bases. Germline lookup yields CDR1 SGHRS and CDR2 YFSETQ. This CDR3 is 14 amino acids long. CDR3 region: CASSSNPLAGKQYF. The CDR3, as DNA: TGCGCCAGCAGCTCCAACCCCCTAGCGGGAAAGCAGTACTTC.

This rearrangement joins TRBV9 to TRBJ1-5, with D unresolved. Trimming removed 2 bases at V and 0 bases at J, with 6 bases between. Germline V CDR1 and CDR2: SGDLS, YYNGEE. This CDR3 contains 14 residues. CDR3 nucleotide sequence: TGTGCCAGCAGCGTCGGTGATAGCAATCAGCCCCAGCATTTT. Amino acid sequence: CASSVGDSNQPQHF.

The chain is built from TRBV15 and TRBJ2-3, with D uncertain. Germline lookup yields CDR1 LNHNV and CDR2 YYDKDF (reference sequence). V was pared by 0 bases and J by 2 bases, with 12 bases between. This CDR3 is built from 16 residues. This chain's CDR3 is CATSRDLGSVTDTQYF. Here the CDR3 DNA reads TGTGCCACCAGCAGAGATCTAGGATCCGTCACAGATACGCAGTATTTT.

This clone has just a few counts. The genes are TRBV5-1 and TRBJ2-1, with D perhaps matching TRBD1 (6 bases). The germline V and J ends were trimmed by 3 bases and 1 base, with 11 bases remaining between them. The CDR3 covers 15 residues. The germline gives CDR1 SGHRS, CDR2 YFSETQ. The CDR3 reads CASSSQGLSYNEQFF. The CDR3, as DNA: TGCGCCAGCAGCTCGCAGGGGCTATCCTACAATGAGCAGTTCTTC.